Ten or more counts support the clone carrying this T cell receptor beta chain. The germline V and J ends were trimmed by 2 bases and 2 bases, with 11 bases remaining between them. Germline CDR1 SGDLS, CDR2 YYNGEE. CDR3 length equals 14 residues. A second PCR, run for roughly 7 to 11 cycles, used a sample-barcoded 5' primer plus a J-beta primer mix. One entry per CDR3 protein results from TCRdb running MiXCR on the 5' RACE reads. Of 650,000 to 700,000 distinct CDR3 sequences listed, over 40% were seen once; the top ten hold approximately 13%. This record comes from a study of blood T cells in healthy people across ages.

The chain is built from TRBV9 and TRBJ2-7, with D possibly TRBD1 on 6 matching bases. Sequencing used blood. The TCR comes from a woman older than 75 in good health. In DNA, the CDR3 is TGTGCCAGCAGCGTTACCGGGACAACCTACGAGCAGTACTTC. Translation: CASSVTGTTYEQYF.